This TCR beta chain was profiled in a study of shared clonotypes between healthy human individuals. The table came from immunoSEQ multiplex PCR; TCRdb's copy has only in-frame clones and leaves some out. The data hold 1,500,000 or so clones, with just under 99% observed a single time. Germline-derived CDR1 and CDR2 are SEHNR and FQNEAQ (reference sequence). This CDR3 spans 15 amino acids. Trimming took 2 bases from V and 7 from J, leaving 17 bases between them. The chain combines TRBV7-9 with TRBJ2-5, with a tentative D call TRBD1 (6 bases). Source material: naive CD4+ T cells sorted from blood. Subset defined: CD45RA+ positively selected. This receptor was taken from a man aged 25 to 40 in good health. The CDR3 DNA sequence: TGTGCCAGCAGCTTATCGTCAGCGCTCAGGGGGACCCAGTACTTC. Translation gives CASSLSSALRGTQYF.